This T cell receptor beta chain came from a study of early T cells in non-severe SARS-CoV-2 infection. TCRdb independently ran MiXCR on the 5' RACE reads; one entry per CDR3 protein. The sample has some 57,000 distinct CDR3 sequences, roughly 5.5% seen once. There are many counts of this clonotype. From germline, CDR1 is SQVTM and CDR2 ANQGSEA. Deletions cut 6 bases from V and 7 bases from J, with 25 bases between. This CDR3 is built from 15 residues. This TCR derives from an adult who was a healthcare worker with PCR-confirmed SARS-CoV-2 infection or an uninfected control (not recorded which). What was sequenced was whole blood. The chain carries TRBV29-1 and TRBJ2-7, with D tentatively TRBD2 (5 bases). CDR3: CSVKGGLAINGEQYF. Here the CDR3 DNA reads TGCAGCGTCAAGGGCGGGCTAGCAATAAACGGGGAGCAGTACTTC.